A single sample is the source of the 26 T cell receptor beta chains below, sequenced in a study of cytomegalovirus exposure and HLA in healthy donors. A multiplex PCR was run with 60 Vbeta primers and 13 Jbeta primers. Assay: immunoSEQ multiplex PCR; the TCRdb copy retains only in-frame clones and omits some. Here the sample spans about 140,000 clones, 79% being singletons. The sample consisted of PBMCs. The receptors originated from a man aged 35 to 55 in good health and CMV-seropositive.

This chain's CDR3 is CASSPGQRVSQPQHF. The CDR3 DNA sequence: TGTGCCAGCAGCCCCGGACAGAGGGTGAGTCAGCCCCAGCATTTT. The V and J genes are TRBV5-6 and TRBJ1-5; weak D call: TRBD1 (6 bases). There are 15 residues in the CDR3. Per germline, CDR1 SGHDT and CDR2 YYEEEE. Between the trimmed V and J ends, which lost 4 bases and 6 bases, there was a span of 17 bases.

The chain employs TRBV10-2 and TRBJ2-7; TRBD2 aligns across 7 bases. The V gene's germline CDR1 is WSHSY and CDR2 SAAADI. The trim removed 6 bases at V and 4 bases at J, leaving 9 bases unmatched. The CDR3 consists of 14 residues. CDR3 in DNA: TGCGCCAGCAGCCCCCGGGGAGGGGTGTACGAGCAGTACTTC. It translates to CASSPRGGVYEQYF.

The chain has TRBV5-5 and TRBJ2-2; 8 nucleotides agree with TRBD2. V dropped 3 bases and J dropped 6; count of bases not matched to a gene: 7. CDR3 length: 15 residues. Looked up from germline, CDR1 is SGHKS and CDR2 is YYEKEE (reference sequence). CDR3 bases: TGTGCCAGCAGCTCCCCAGCCGGGAGGGCCGGGGAGCTGTTTTTT. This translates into CASSSPAGRAGELFF.

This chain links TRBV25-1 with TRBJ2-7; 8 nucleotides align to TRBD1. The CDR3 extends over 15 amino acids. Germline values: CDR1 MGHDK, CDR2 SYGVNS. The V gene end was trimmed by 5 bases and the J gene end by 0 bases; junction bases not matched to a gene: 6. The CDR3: CASSPGTGHSYEQYF. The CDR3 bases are TGTGCCAGCAGTCCGGGGACAGGACACTCCTACGAGCAGTACTTC.

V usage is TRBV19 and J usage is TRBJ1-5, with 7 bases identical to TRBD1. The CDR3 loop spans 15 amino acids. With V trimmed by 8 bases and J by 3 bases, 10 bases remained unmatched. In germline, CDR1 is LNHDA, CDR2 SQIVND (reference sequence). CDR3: CASLAGQTFNQPQHF. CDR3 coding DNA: TGTGCCAGTCTAGCGGGACAGACCTTCAATCAGCCCCAGCATTTT.

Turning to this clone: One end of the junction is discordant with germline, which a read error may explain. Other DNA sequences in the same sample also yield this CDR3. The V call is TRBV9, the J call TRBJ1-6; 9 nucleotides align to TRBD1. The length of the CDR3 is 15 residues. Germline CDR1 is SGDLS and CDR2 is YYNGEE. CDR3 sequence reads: CASSVGQGQNSPLHF. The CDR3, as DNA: TGTGCCAGCAGCGTTGGACAGGGGCAAAATTCCCCCCTCCACTTT.

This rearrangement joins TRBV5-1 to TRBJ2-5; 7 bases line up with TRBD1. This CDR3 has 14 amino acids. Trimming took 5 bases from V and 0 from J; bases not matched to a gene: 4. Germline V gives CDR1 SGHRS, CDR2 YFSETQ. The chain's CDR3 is CASRRQGDQETQYF. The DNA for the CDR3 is TGCGCCAGCAGACGCCAGGGGGACCAAGAGACCCAGTACTTC.

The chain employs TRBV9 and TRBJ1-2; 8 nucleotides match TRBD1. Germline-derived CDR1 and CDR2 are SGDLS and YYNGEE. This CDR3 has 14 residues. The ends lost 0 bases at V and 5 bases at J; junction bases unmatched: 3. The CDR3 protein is CASSVGDRGYGYTF. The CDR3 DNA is TGTGCCAGCAGCGTAGGAGACAGGGGATATGGCTACACCTTC.

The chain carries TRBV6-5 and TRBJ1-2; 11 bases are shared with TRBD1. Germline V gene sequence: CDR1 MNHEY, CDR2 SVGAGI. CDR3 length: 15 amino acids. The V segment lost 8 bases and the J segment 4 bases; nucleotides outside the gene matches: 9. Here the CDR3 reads CASHGTGGFIYGYTF. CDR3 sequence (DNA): TGTGCCAGCCATGGGACAGGGGGATTCATCTATGGCTACACCTTC.

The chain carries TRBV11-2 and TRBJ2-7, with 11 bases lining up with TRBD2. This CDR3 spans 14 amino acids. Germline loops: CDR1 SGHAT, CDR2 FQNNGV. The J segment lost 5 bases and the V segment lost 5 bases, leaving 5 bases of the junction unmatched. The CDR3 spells CASSVAGGRDEQYF. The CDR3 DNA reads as TGTGCCAGCAGCGTAGCGGGAGGGAGGGACGAGCAGTACTTC.

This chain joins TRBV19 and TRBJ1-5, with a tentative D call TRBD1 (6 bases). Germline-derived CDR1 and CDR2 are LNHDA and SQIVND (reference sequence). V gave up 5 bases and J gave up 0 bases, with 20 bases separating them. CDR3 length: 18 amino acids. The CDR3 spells CASSPSSGQGYSNQPQHF. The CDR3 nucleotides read TGTGCCAGTAGTCCCTCCTCCGGGCAGGGGTATAGCAATCAGCCCCAGCATTTT.

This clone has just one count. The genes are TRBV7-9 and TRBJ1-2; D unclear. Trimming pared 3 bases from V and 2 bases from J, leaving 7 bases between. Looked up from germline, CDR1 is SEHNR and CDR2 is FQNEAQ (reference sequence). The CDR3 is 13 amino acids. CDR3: CASSFGSNYGYTF. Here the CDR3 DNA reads TGTGCCAGCAGCTTCGGGTCCAACTATGGCTACACCTTC. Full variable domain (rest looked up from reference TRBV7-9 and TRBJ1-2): DTGVSQNPRHKITKRGQNVTFRCDPISEHNRLYWYRQTLGQGPEFLTYFQNEAQLEKSRLLSDRFSAERPKGSFSTLEIQRTEQGDSAMYLCASSFGSNYGYTFGSGTRLTVV.

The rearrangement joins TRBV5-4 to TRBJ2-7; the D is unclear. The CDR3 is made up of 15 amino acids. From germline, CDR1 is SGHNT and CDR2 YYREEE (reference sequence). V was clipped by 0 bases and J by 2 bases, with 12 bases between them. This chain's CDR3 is CASSLDGSTTYEQYF. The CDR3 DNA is TGTGCCAGCAGCTTGGACGGATCTACTACCTACGAGCAGTACTTC.

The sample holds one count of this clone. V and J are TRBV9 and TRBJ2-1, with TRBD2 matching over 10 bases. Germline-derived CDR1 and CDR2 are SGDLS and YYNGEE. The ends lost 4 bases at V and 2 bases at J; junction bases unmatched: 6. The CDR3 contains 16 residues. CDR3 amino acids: CASSLRSGRTYNEQFF. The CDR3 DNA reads TGTGCCAGCAGCTTGCGTAGCGGGAGGACCTACAATGAGCAGTTCTTC.

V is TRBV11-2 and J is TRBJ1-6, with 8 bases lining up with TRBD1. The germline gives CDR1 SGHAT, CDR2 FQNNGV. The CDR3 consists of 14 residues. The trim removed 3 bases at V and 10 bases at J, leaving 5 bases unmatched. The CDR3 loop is CASSLDREGSPLHF. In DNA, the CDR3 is TGTGCCAGCAGCTTGGACAGGGAAGGCTCACCCCTCCACTTT.

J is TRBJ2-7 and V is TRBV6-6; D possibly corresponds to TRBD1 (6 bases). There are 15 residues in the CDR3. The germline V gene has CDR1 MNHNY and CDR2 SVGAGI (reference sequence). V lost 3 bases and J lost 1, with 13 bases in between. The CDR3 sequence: CASSYLDSVSYEQYF. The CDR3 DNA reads TGTGCCAGCAGTTATCTGGACAGTGTATCCTACGAGCAGTACTTC.

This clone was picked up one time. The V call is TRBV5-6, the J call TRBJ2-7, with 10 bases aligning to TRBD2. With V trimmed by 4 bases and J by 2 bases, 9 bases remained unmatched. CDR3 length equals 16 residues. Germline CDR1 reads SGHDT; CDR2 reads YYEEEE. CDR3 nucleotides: TGTGCCAGCAGCCCAGGGACTAGCGAGACCCCCTACGAGCAGTACTTC. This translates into CASSPGTSETPYEQYF.

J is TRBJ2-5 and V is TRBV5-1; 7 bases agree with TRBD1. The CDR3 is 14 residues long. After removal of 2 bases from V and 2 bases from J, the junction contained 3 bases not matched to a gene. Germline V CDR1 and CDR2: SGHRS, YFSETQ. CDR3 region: CASSLQGRQETQYF. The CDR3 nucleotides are TGCGCCAGCAGCTTACAGGGGAGACAAGAGACCCAGTACTTC.

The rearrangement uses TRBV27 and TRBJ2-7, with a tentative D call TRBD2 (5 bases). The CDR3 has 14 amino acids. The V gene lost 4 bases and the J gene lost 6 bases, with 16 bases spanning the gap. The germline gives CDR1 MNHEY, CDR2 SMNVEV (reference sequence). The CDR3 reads CASSSSGVFGEQYF. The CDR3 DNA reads TGTGCCAGCAGTTCTTCCGGGGTCTTCGGCGAGCAGTACTTC.

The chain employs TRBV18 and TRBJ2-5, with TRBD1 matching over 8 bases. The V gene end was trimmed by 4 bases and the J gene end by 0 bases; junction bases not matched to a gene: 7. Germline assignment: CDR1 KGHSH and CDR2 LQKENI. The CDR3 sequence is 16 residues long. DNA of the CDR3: TGTGCCAGCTCACTCCCGGGACAGGCGAACCAAGAGACCCAGTACTTC. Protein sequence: CASSLPGQANQETQYF.

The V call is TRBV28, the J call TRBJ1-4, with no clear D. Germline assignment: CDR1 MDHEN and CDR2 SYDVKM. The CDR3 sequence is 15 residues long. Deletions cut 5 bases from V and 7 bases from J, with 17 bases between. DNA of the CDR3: TGTGCCAGCAGTCCCCTTACACCCTCACCTGAAAAACTGTTTTTT. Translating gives CASSPLTPSPEKLFF.

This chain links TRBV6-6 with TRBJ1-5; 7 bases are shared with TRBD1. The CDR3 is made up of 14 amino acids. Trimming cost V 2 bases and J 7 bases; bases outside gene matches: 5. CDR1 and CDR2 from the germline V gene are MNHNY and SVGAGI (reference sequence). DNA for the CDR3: TGTGCCAGCAGTTACCCTCGACAGGGCCAGCCCCAGCATTTT. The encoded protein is CASSYPRQGQPQHF.

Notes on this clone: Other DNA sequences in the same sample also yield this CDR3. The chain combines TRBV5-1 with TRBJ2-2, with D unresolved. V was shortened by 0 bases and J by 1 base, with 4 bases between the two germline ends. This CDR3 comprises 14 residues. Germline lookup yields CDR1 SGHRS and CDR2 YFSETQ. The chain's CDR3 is CASSLDLNTGELFF. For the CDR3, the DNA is TGCGCCAGCAGCTTGGATCTGAACACCGGGGAGCTGTTTTTT.

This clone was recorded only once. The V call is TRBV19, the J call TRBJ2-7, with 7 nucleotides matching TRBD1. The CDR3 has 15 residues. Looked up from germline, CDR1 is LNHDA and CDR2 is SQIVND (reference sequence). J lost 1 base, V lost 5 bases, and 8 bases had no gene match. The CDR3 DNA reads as TGTGCCAGTAGTTTACAGGGGTCGCTTTCCTACGAGCAGTACTTC. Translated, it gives CASSLQGSLSYEQYF.

This CDR3 reads CASSLTSGVSYEQYF. The CDR3 region has the DNA TGTGCCAGCAGCTTAACTAGCGGGGTTTCCTACGAGCAGTACTTC. This rearrangement joins TRBV7-2 to TRBJ2-7; TRBD2 matches 10 bases. The CDR3 covers 15 residues. Losses at the gene ends were 2 bases for V and 1 base for J; bases not matched to a gene: 2. Germline CDR1 and CDR2: SGHTA and FQGNSA.

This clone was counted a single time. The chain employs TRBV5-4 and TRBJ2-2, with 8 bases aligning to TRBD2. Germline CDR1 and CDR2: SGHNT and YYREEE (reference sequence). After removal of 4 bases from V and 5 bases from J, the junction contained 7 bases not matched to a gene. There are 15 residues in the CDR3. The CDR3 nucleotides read TGTGCCAGCAGCCTCGGGACGGGGGGGACCGGGGAGCTGTTTTTT. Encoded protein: CASSLGTGGTGELFF.